The 9 T cell receptor beta chains below come from one sample, sequenced in a study of cytomegalovirus exposure and HLA in healthy donors (dated 2017 in TCRdb). The library was built by means of the immunoSEQ multiplex PCR assay. A mixture of 60 forward primers for TCR Vbeta segments and 13 reverse primers for TCR Jbeta segments was used in the multiplex PCR. TCRdb stores this immuneACCESS table with in-frame sequences only. Part of the clones is absent; in the studies checked, under half of the shortfall reflects unresolved V genes, and no reason is known for the rest. This sample has about 160,000 clones in its table, and about 75% of those were observed once. In total, the top ten clones hold over 1.3% of the sample. The sample taken for sequencing was PBMCs. The receptors were sampled from a man aged 18 to 29 in good health and CMV-seronegative.

The V and J genes are TRBV7-2 and TRBJ2-1, with 9 nucleotides matching TRBD2. Per the germline V gene, CDR1 is SGHTA and CDR2 is FQGNSA. The CDR3 contains 15 residues. V shed 2 bases, J shed 5 bases, and the junction held 4 bases outside the gene matches. The CDR3 reads CASSLWTSENNEQFF. Here the CDR3 DNA reads TGTGCCAGCAGCTTATGGACTAGCGAGAACAATGAGCAGTTCTTC.

The chain recombines TRBV19 with TRBJ1-1; D remains unclear. CDR1 is LNHDA and CDR2 is SQIVND in the germline V gene (reference sequence). CDR3 length equals 16 residues. The V end was cut by 0 bases, the J end by 0 bases, with 11 bases between. The CDR3 DNA reads as TGTGCCAGTAGTATAGACCCACAGACAATGAACACTGAAGCTTTCTTT. It codes for CASSIDPQTMNTEAFF. The entire variable domain, with the rest obtained from reference TRBV19 and TRBJ1-1, is as follows: DGGITQSPKYLFRKEGQNVTLSCEQNLNHDAMYWYRQDPGQGLRLIYYSQIVNDFQKGDIAEGYSVSREKKESFPLTVTSAQKNPTAFYLCASSIDPQTMNTEAFFGQGTRLTVV.

This clone is a singleton in its sample. The chain recombines TRBV4-3 with TRBJ2-2; D gene uncertain. The CDR3 extends over 13 amino acids. Germline V gene data show CDR1 as LGHNA and CDR2 as YSLEER. Trimming took off 4 bases at V and 0 bases at J, with 3 bases between the two ends. The CDR3 protein is CASSPANTGELFF. As DNA, the CDR3 is TGCGCCAGCAGCCCCGCGAACACCGGGGAGCTGTTTTTT.

This clone appeared a few times. V and J are TRBV6-1 and TRBJ2-1; D may be TRBD2 (5 bases). This CDR3 comprises 18 residues. Per the germline V gene, CDR1 is MNHNS and CDR2 is SASEGT. V was trimmed by 1 base and J by 0 bases, leaving 16 bases between them. CDR3 region: CASSEERRLVTSYNEQFF. The CDR3 coding sequence is TGTGCCAGCAGTGAAGAGCGGCGACTCGTGACCTCCTACAATGAGCAGTTCTTC.

As regards this clone: Without the conserved terminal phenylalanine or tryptophan, this CDR3 likely stems from a read error. This chain connects TRBV5-6 to TRBJ2-7, with 7 bases that match TRBD2. The length of the CDR3 is 12 residues. CDR1 is SGHDT and CDR2 is YYEEEE in the germline V gene. Trimming removed 4 bases from V and 6 bases from J; junction bases left unmatched: 4. The chain's CDR3 is CASSPPSGEQYL. The CDR3, as DNA: TGTGCCAGCAGCCCCCCTAGCGGCGAGCAGTACCTC.

The chain links TRBV19 to TRBJ2-5; TRBD1 aligns across 10 bases. There are 13 residues in the CDR3. The germline gives CDR1 LNHDA, CDR2 SQIVND (reference sequence). J was trimmed by 4 bases and V by 9 bases; bases with no gene match: 5. The CDR3 sequence is CASQGQGRETQYF. CDR3 coding DNA: TGTGCCAGCCAGGGACAGGGGAGAGAGACCCAGTACTTC. The full variable domain, completed using reference TRBV19 and TRBJ2-5, is DGGITQSPKYLFRKEGQNVTLSCEQNLNHDAMYWYRQDPGQGLRLIYYSQIVNDFQKGDIAEGYSVSREKKESFPLTVTSAQKNPTAFYLCASQGQGRETQYFGPGTRLLVL.

The chain links TRBV15 to TRBJ1-5; possible D gene TRBD1, 6 bases. There are 15 residues in the CDR3. Deletions cut 1 base from V and 5 bases from J, with 12 bases between. CDR1 and CDR2 from the germline V gene are LNHNV and YYDKDF (reference sequence). This CDR3 is CATSRVGQGYQPQHF. DNA for the CDR3: TGTGCCACCAGCAGAGTTGGGCAGGGGTATCAGCCCCAGCATTTT.

The V call is TRBV5-4, the J call TRBJ2-7; D perhaps matches TRBD1 (6 bases). The V and J ends lost 3 bases and 3 bases respectively, with 10 bases between them. Germline V gives CDR1 SGHNT, CDR2 YYREEE (reference sequence). CDR3 length: 13 residues. The CDR3 loop reads CASSSVDSYEQYF. CDR3 coding DNA: TGTGCCAGCAGCTCCGTGGACAGCTACGAGCAGTACTTC.

The chain carries TRBV6-1 and TRBJ2-3; 10 bases align to TRBD2. V was clipped by 3 bases and J by 4 bases; unmatched bases: 10. Looked up from germline, CDR1 is MNHNS and CDR2 is SASEGT. The CDR3 consists of 17 residues. CDR3 in DNA: TGTGCCAGCAGTGATTACCTAGCGGGGGCAGGATCAGATACGCAGTATTTT. Translated: CASSDYLAGAGSDTQYF.